There are many counts of the clone carrying this TCR beta chain. What it binds is not known. The sample belongs to a study of CD8 T cells in ankylosing spondylitis. Study-wide findings and caveats: Several highly homologous variants made up a TCR beta motif, and this motif appeared characteristic of ankylosing spondylitis blood. Disease-linked clones were found to be CD8+ and relatively rare in peripheral blood. It was reported that disease-linked clones were significantly enriched in matched ankylosing spondylitis synovial fluid.

V was clipped by 3 bases and J by 3 bases, with 11 bases between them. Germline loops: CDR1 MNHEY, CDR2 SMNVEV (reference sequence). The CDR3 has 14 residues. One entry per CDR3 protein, called by TCRdb with MiXCR from the 5' RACE reads. The sample holds 200,000 to 250,000 distinct CDR3 sequences, roughly a tenth seen once. The sequence was collected from a male donor with ankylosing spondylitis or in good health (not recorded which). Sequenced: blood, either unsorted or a sorted T cell fraction (not recorded which). V gene TRBV27 combines with J gene TRBJ1-2; D is possibly TRBD1 (6 bases). CDR3 sequence: CASSFRRTDYGYTF. The CDR3 DNA reads TGTGCCAGCAGTTTCCGCCGGACAGACTATGGCTACACCTTC.